This T cell receptor beta chain was observed in a study of blood T cells in healthy people across ages (dated by TCRdb to between 2015 and 2016). Regarding the complete study: In model experiments, template switching captured roughly one uniquely barcoded TCR beta cDNA molecule for every two T cells. To avoid experimental bias, donors of different ages were spread randomly across the sequencing lanes. Using the same blood draw, the study looked at two additional independent replicas of 1 million unique cDNA reads for two donors, one aged 18 to 30 and the other aged 80 or older. The donors were divided into four age groups: young (average around 16 years), middle-aged (about 39), aged (about 61) and long-lived (roughly 88). Using deep sequencing normalized with unique cDNA molecular identifiers, the study measured how TCR beta repertoire diversity changes with age.

As concerns this clonotype: This receptor's antigen is unknown. No per-base quality is available; no much larger clone lies one base away.

What the work shows at the level of the full study, not this receptor alone: Because the CMV infection status of the donors was unknown, age-related changes in expanded clonotypes may potentially have been confounded. Compared with the aged group, the long-lived group had more naive CD4+ T cells, fewer expanded clones and increased TCR diversity, suggesting age selection. Bulk unsorted PBMC profiling prevented conclusive comparison of naive and antigen-experienced compartments. A strong correlation was found between observed TCR beta diversity and the percentage of naive T cells measured by flow cytometry. As age increased, observed TCR beta diversity per million T cells dropped in a roughly linear way, and a significant reduction was already evident by age about 40. Total diversity estimates from one million sequenced T cells were considered lower bounds and underestimates.

The library was prepared using 5' RACE. Sequencing took place on an Illumina HiSeq 2500. The second PCR ran for about 7 to 11 cycles and used a J-beta primer mix along with a sample-barcoded 5' primer. A template-switch 5' adaptor carrying 12 random nucleotides introduced a unique molecular identifier onto each TCR beta cDNA molecule. Each sample yielded at least 2.5 million CDR3-containing paired-end reads. All of the RNA was converted into first-strand cDNA using the Mint cDNA synthesis kit, with a TRBC-specific oligonucleotide serving as the primer. Following uracil-DNA glycosylase treatment, a first 18-cycle PCR with universal primers M1SS and BC2_uni_R was performed on all cDNA. Processing in the source paper ran as follows. Each sample was normalized by randomly selecting 1 million high-quality reads, each carrying a distinct molecular identifier. Instead of being binned into consensus sequences, reads that shared molecular identifiers were thrown out. MiTCR, run with a Q25 quality threshold and the strictest error-elimination algorithm, handled CDR3 identification, clonotype clustering and error correction. Lower-bound total TCR beta diversity was estimated with a nonparametric unseen species model using Euler transformation. Through fastp at Q25 and MiXCR, TCRdb rebuilt clones from the public reads, retaining in-frame beta chains. Entries are consolidated by CDR3 protein sequence, retaining the most common genes and DNA. TCRdb, rather than the study authors, made the V and J calls. In this sample the table shows approximately 770,000 distinct CDR3 sequences, 58% of which occur a single time. Roughly 22% of the sample belongs to the ten largest clones.

After removal of 5 bases from V and 10 bases from J, the junction retains 10 bases not matched to a gene. From cysteine to phenylalanine, the CDR3 is 16 amino acids long. CDR3 DNA only is kept here, 48 bases in frame from base 1. The donors were roughly 40 Caucasian individuals from Russia, aged about 6 to 95 years, who were systemically healthy. Each donor gave roughly 9 milliliters of peripheral blood, drawn into EDTA-treated Vacutainer tubes. PBMCs were isolated by Ficoll-Paque density-gradient centrifugation, with at least 7 million obtained per sample. Total RNA, at least 6 micrograms per sample, was extracted from PBMCs with Trizol reagent. Naive CD45RAhigh/CD27high T cell percentages were measured by flow cytometry on a PBMC aliquot from every donor.

The chain is encoded by TRBV12-3 or TRBV12-4 joined to TRBJ2-1; TRBD2 agrees with 14 junctional bases. Material for sequencing was blood. This receptor was taken from a man younger than 40 in good health. CDR3 sequence: CASSPRLAGGLREQFF. The nucleotide sequence is TGTGCCAGCAGTCCCCGACTAGCGGGGGGGTTAAGGGAGCAGTTCTTC.